The 26 T cell receptor beta chains below come from one sample, sequenced in a study of T cells in Graves' hyperthyroidism and ophthalmopathy. It was RNA transcripts that yielded the amplified TCR beta CDR3 regions. Researchers ran a first-round RT-PCR on the TCR CDR3 using the HTBI primer set. TCRdb ran MiXCR on the multiplex PCR reads and lists one entry per CDR3 protein. The table lists 500,000 to 550,000 distinct CDR3 sequences, 15% to 20% of them singletons. Input material: blood. These receptors all come from a man aged 40-49 years with Graves' ophthalmopathy.

CDR3 loop: CASSLALGAQREQYF. CDR3 nucleotides: TGTGCCAGCAGCTTAGCGCTAGGCGCCCAGAGGGAGCAGTACTTC. The chain combines TRBV11-1 with TRBJ2-7; no clear D. CDR3 length equals 15 residues. Germline loops: CDR1 SGHAT, CDR2 FQDESV (reference sequence). V was pared by 0 bases and J by 7 bases, with 16 bases between.

This clonotype was detected ten times or more. The chain recombines TRBV7-2 with TRBJ2-3, with a tentative D call TRBD1 (7 bases). CDR1 is SGHTA and CDR2 is FQGNSA in the germline V gene. V lost 0 bases, J lost 3 bases, and 13 bases lay in between. The CDR3 runs to 16 residues. The CDR3 DNA follows: TGTGCCAGCAGCTTAGCGACAGGGAGGCCTACAGATACGCAGTATTTT. This translates into CASSLATGRPTDTQYF. The full variable domain, in which reference TRBV7-2 and TRBJ2-3 provide the parts outside the CDR3, is GAGVSQSPSNKVTEKGKDVELRCDPISGHTALYWYRQSLGQGLEFLIYFQGNSAPDKSGLPSDRFSAERTGGSVSTLTIQRTQQEDSAVYLCASSLATGRPTDTQYFGPGTRLTVL.

This chain connects TRBV7-6 to TRBJ1-2; D remains ambiguous. Germline assignment: CDR1 SGHVS and CDR2 FNYEAQ. V lost 5 bases and J lost 4, with 20 bases in between. This CDR3 has 16 residues. CDR3 nucleotide sequence: TGTGCCAGCAGCCCCACGACGGATCGGGGAGGCTATGGCTACACCTTC. This encodes CASSPTTDRGGYGYTF.

The rearrangement joins TRBV7-9 to TRBJ2-1; TRBD2 aligns across 11 bases. J gave up 5 bases and V 2 bases, and 5 bases lay outside the gene matches. Germline V lookup: CDR1 SEHNR, CDR2 FQNEAQ (reference sequence). This CDR3 region has 16 residues. CDR3 nucleotides: TGTGCCAGCAGCTTAAGGGGACTAGCGGTGAACAATGAGCAGTTCTTC. Translating it yields CASSLRGLAVNNEQFF.

The CDR3: CASMTGGAVPETQYF. DNA for the CDR3: TGTGCCAGCATGACAGGGGGCGCGGTTCCCGAGACCCAGTACTTC. The chain uses TRBV6-2 or TRBV6-3 and TRBJ2-5; TRBD1 agrees at 10 bases. This CDR3 has 15 amino acids. V lost 7 bases and J lost 5; bases outside the gene matches: 10. Germline V lookup: CDR1 MNHEY, CDR2 SVGEGT.

The chain combines TRBV7-6 with TRBJ1-5; D gene ambiguous. The CDR3 extends over 16 amino acids. Trimming shortened V by 0 bases and J by 0 bases, and 9 bases separated the two germline ends. Germline loops: CDR1 SGHVS, CDR2 FNYEAQ. The CDR3 is CASSLAQGSSNQPQHF. CDR3 DNA sequence: TGTGCCAGCAGCTTAGCGCAAGGGTCTAGCAATCAGCCCCAGCATTTT.

This clonotype was counted ten times or more. This chain joins TRBV11-2 and TRBJ2-7, with 8 bases that match TRBD1. CDR1 is SGHAT and CDR2 is FQNNGV in the germline V gene. This CDR3 is 16 amino acids long. Unmatched junction bases numbered 5, after V lost 0 bases and J lost 1 base. The CDR3 bases are TGTGCCAGCAGCTTAGAATGGGACAGGAATTCCTACGAGCAGTACTTC. Amino acids: CASSLEWDRNSYEQYF.

The table lists this clonotype with many counts. The chain is built from TRBV27 and TRBJ2-7; TRBD2 aligns across 13 bases. The trim removed 5 bases at V and 7 bases at J, leaving 8 bases unmatched. The CDR3 has 15 amino acids. The germline V gene encodes CDR1 MNHEY and CDR2 SMNVEV (reference sequence). The CDR3 sequence is CASSPGTSGAVEQYF. The CDR3 nucleotides are TGTGCCAGCAGTCCCGGGACTAGCGGGGCGGTTGAGCAGTACTTC.

At least ten counts were recorded for this clonotype. This chain uses TRBV6-1 with TRBJ1-1; a weak D match, TRBD1 (5 bases). Trimming pared 1 base from V and 0 bases from J, leaving 21 bases between. This CDR3 region has 19 residues. CDR1 is MNHNS and CDR2 is SASEGT in the germline V gene. The DNA of the CDR3 is TGTGCCAGCAGTGAAGTTATTCCGAGGAGGGACCGAATGAACACTGAAGCTTTCTTT. Translated: CASSEVIPRRDRMNTEAFF.

The chain uses TRBV28 and TRBJ1-6; no clear D. The CDR3 runs to 14 residues. Germline CDR1 reads MDHEN; CDR2 reads SYDVKM. The V end lost 5 bases, the J end lost 5 bases, and 10 bases lay between the germline ends. DNA of the CDR3: TGTGCCAGCAGTCGCGCTGGGGATAATTCACCCCTCCACTTT. Its protein is CASSRAGDNSPLHF.

The chain joins TRBV6-5 to TRBJ2-7; 8 bases are a match to TRBD1. CDR1 is MNHEY, CDR2 SVGAGI, per germline. V shed 2 bases, J shed 3 bases, and the junction held 3 bases outside the gene matches. This CDR3 is 14 amino acids long. The CDR3 DNA reads as TGTGCCAGCAGTTACACCGGACAGGGCTACGAGCAGTACTTC. This gives the protein CASSYTGQGYEQYF.

The sample holds a few counts of this clonotype. The rearrangement uses TRBV30 and TRBJ1-2; D is ambiguous. The V end was cut by 1 base, the J end by 0 bases, with 9 bases between. The CDR3 totals 14 residues. Germline CDR1 GTSNPN, CDR2 SVGIG (reference sequence). The CDR3 region is CAWSGAAANYGYTF. CDR3 DNA: TGTGCCTGGAGTGGGGCAGCAGCTAACTATGGCTACACCTTC.

This clonotype was picked up many times. The V gene is TRBV28, the J gene TRBJ2-1; D remains unclear. Deletions cut 8 bases from V and 8 bases from J, with 10 bases between. In germline, CDR1 is MDHEN, CDR2 SYDVKM. This CDR3 is built from 11 residues. The CDR3 sequence: CASQGPHEQFF. The DNA for the CDR3 is TGTGCCAGCCAAGGCCCCCATGAGCAGTTCTTC.

This clonotype was counted a few times. The chain carries TRBV6-1 and TRBJ2-3, with D maybe TRBD2 (5 bases). CDR1 and CDR2 from the germline V gene are MNHNS and SASEGT. With 5 bases removed from V and 4 bases from J, the gap between germline ends came to 16 bases. The CDR3 is 15 residues long. The CDR3 loop is CASSSPTRAADTQYF. The CDR3 DNA sequence: TGTGCCAGCAGTTCCCCAACTAGAGCAGCAGATACGCAGTATTTT.

This sequence joins TRBV7-9 and TRBJ2-2, with TRBD1 identical over 8 bases. The CDR3 runs to 16 residues. J lost 8 bases, V lost 3 bases, and 11 bases had no gene match. Germline V gene sequence: CDR1 SEHNR, CDR2 FQNEAQ (reference sequence). The CDR3 DNA sequence: TGTGCCAGCAGCTTCCGACAGGGGATGTATTCAGGGGAGCTGTTTTTT. This translates into CASSFRQGMYSGELFF.

This clonotype was seen many times. The gene calls are TRBV6-1 and TRBJ2-1; D call uncertain. CDR1 MNHNS and CDR2 SASEGT come from the germline V gene. This CDR3 is 12 amino acids long. Trimming cost V 2 bases and J 3 bases, with 2 bases left between them. CDR3: CASSEYYNEQFF. CDR3 coding DNA: TGTGCCAGCAGTGAATACTACAATGAGCAGTTCTTC.

This clonotype has a handful of counts. V and J are TRBV12-3 or TRBV12-4 and TRBJ1-2; 7 nucleotides match TRBD1. Unmatched junction bases numbered 10, after V lost 6 bases and J lost 3 bases. The CDR3 sequence is 15 residues long. The CDR3 nucleotides are TGTGCCAGCAGGGCCATCGAAACAGGGGACTATGGCTACACCTTC. Protein: CASRAIETGDYGYTF.

On this clonotype itself: Being one base from a much bigger clone, this may be a read error. The chain combines TRBV28 with TRBJ2-5; D could derive from TRBD1 or TRBD2 (6 bases each). The germline CDR1 and CDR2 sequences are MDHEN and SYDVKM. CDR3 length: 22 amino acids. The V end lost 4 bases, the J end lost 4 bases, and 37 bases lay between the germline ends. CDR3 nucleotides: TGTGCCAGCAGTTACACCCCGGGGGCCCGGAGGTCGGCTAGTCTTCGGCGAGAGACCCAGTACTTC. Translated: CASSYTPGARRSASLRRETQYF. The whole variable domain, filled in from reference TRBV28 and TRBJ2-5, reads DVKVTQSSRYLVKRTGEKVFLECVQDMDHENMFWYRQDPGLGLRLIYFSYDVKMKEKGDIPEGYSVSREKKERFSLILESASTNQTSMYLCASSYTPGARRSASLRRETQYFGPGTRLLVL.

This clonotype was seen a few times. The chain links TRBV3-1 to TRBJ1-4; D is perhaps TRBD1 (6 bases). Per germline, CDR1 LGHDT and CDR2 YNNKEL (reference sequence). The CDR3 spans 13 residues. Trimming took 5 bases from V and 8 from J, leaving 12 bases between them. CDR3 sequence (DNA): TGTGCCAGCAGCAGGACAGCGAGGGAAAAACTGTTTTTT. Protein product: CASSRTAREKLFF.

This clonotype came up a few times. The chain is built from TRBV2 and TRBJ1-4, with no clear D. The ends were cut back, 1 base at V and 8 bases at J, with 14 bases in the middle. The germline gives CDR1 SNHLY, CDR2 FYNNEI. CDR3 length: 15 residues. The CDR3 DNA is TGTGCCAGCAGTGAAGTGGGAGTTGAGGGCGAAAAACTGTTTTTT. Its protein product is CASSEVGVEGEKLFF. Full variable domain (rest looked up from reference TRBV2 and TRBJ1-4): EPEVTQTPSHQVTQMGQEVILRCVPISNHLYFYWYRQILGQKVEFLVSFYNNEISEKSEIFDDQFSVERPDGSNFTLKIRSTKLEDSAMYFCASSEVGVEGEKLFFGSGTQLSVL.

With respect to this clonotype: An end of the junction differs from the germline gene, which may be a read error. The genes are TRBV20-1 and TRBJ2-7, with D perhaps matching TRBD2 (6 bases). Per the germline V gene, CDR1 is DFQATT and CDR2 is SNEGSKA (reference sequence). The length of the CDR3 is 11 residues. CDR3 residues: CSPQAGYGQYF. CDR3 DNA sequence: TGCAGTCCACAAGCGGGCTACGGGCAGTACTTC.

In this sample, this clonotype turned up once. Germline is not matched at one junction end, which may reflect a read error. The V gene is TRBV30, the J gene TRBJ1-1, with 8 bases matching TRBD1. The CDR3 is made up of 13 amino acids. The germline V gene encodes CDR1 GTSNPN and CDR2 SVGIG (reference sequence). The CDR3 DNA sequence: TGTGCCTGGTGGCACCCAGGGGGCACTGAAGCTCTCTTT. This sequence encodes CAWWHPGGTEALF. The full variable domain, completed using reference TRBV30 and TRBJ1-1, is SQTIHQWPATLVQPVGSPLSLECTVEGTSNPNLYWYRQAAGRGLQLLFYSVGIGQISSEVPQNLSASRPQDRQFILSSKKLLLSDSGFYLCAWWHPGGTEALFGQGTRLTVV.

This clonotype was found a few times. This chain links TRBV7-8 with TRBJ2-2, with 7 nucleotides matching TRBD1. The CDR3 extends over 15 amino acids. Germline V gene lookup returns CDR1 SGHVS and CDR2 FQNEAQ. The trim removed 5 bases at V and 3 bases at J, leaving 6 bases unmatched. CDR3 sequence: CASSPTTGYTGELFF. CDR3 sequence (DNA): TGTGCCAGCAGCCCGACGACAGGGTACACCGGGGAGCTGTTTTTT.

This clonotype appeared many times. The rearrangement uses TRBV3-1 and TRBJ2-5; TRBD2 matches at 9 bases. This CDR3 has 16 amino acids. CDR1 LGHDT and CDR2 YNNKEL come from the germline V gene (reference sequence). J was trimmed by 2 bases and V by 0 bases; bases with no gene match: 4. The CDR3 region is CASSQDSSGDQETQYF. Written as DNA, the CDR3 is TGTGCCAGCAGCCAAGATTCTAGCGGGGATCAAGAGACCCAGTACTTC.

This clonotype was counted many times. The chain employs TRBV18 and TRBJ2-1, with unresolved D. Looked up from germline, CDR1 is KGHSH and CDR2 is LQKENI. The CDR3 has 15 residues. The V end lost 3 bases, the J end lost 6 bases, and 15 bases lay between the germline ends. The CDR3, as DNA: TGTGCCAGCTCACCGGTCACCCGAGGAGTCAATGAGCAGTTCTTC. It is translated as CASSPVTRGVNEQFF.

This chain uses TRBV27 with TRBJ1-1, with 9 nucleotides matching TRBD1. The CDR3 covers 14 residues. Germline values: CDR1 MNHEY, CDR2 SMNVEV (reference sequence). V shed 6 bases and J 7 bases; nucleotides not matched to a gene: 9. The CDR3 nucleotides are TGTGCCAGCAGAGGAGGACAGGGGATACTTGAAGCTTTCTTT. This codes for CASRGGQGILEAFF.